The text below deals with one T cell receptor (beta chain). Here immunoSEQ multiplex PCR was the method, and the copy in TCRdb shows in-frame clones only, minus some. The sample consists of roughly 200,000 clones, 86% of them appearing once. This sample was taken from a study of blood T cell repertoires in COVID-19. Turning to the study itself: T cells, B-cell-depleted T cells, or PBMCs provided the cDNA or gDNA that served as material.

Unmatched junction bases numbered 9, after V lost 6 bases and J lost 8 bases. Germline V CDR1 and CDR2: MNHEY, SVGAGI. This CDR3 has 13 residues. This sequence originates from a man aged 40-55 years with acute COVID-19. The rearrangement links TRBV6-5 to TRBJ1-2, with 7 bases identical to TRBD1. Sequencing was performed on PBMCs or T cells enriched from blood (not recorded which). CDR3 amino acids: CASSYRGRLGYTF. Here the CDR3 DNA reads TGTGCCAGCAGCTACAGGGGTCGTTTGGGCTACACCTTC.